These T cell receptor beta chains were read from a single sample in a study of CD8 T cells in ankylosing spondylitis. TCRdb re-derived calls from the 5' RACE reads in MiXCR, one entry per CDR3 protein. The repertoire includes 250,000 to 300,000 distinct CDR3 sequences, approximately 20% of them detected once, and less than 9.5% sits in the top ten. The sequencing sample was made of blood, either unsorted or a sorted T cell fraction (not recorded which). The origin of the receptors is a male donor with ankylosing spondylitis or in good health (not recorded which). The CDR3 runs from the conserved cysteine through the conserved F or W. Each record gives: J gene, V gene, CDR3 protein.

>TRBJ2-4|TRBV14
CASSQRGSGKNIQYF
>TRBJ2-2|TRBV20-1
CSARGTSGGNGELFF
>TRBJ2-1|TRBV12-3/TRBV12-4
CASSPPLIAGLYNEQFF
>TRBJ2-3|TRBV7-9
CASSPPIAGTDTQYF
>TRBJ2-1|TRBV12-3/TRBV12-4
CASSSLVAASYNEQFF
>TRBJ1-1|TRBV5-1
CASSLVPQTGGNTEAFF
>TRBJ2-2|TRBV20-1
CSARERVTGELFF
>TRBJ2-2|TRBV5-6
CASSLWPGNTGELFF
>TRBJ2-3|TRBV12-3/TRBV12-4
CASSGGSADTQYF
>TRBJ1-1|TRBV12-3/TRBV12-4
CASSSPRERNTEAFF
>TRBJ2-1|TRBV5-1
CASTSTGGSYNEQFF
>TRBJ1-2|TRBV28
CASSIGTDYGYTF
>TRBJ2-6|TRBV10-3
CAISDMTGGSHKLTGANVLTF
>TRBJ1-3|TRBV5-6
CASSPGLNSGNTIYF
>TRBJ1-4|TRBV5-1
CASSVGDSLGEKLFF
>TRBJ1-1|TRBV25-1
CASRGTGGNTEAFF
>TRBJ2-2|TRBV3-1
CASSQVASGRSDTGELFF
>TRBJ2-3|TRBV5-1
CASSLIPDTQYF
>TRBJ2-3|TRBV4-2
CAISPYGGDTQYF
>TRBJ2-2|TRBV5-1
CASSLQVGGGELFF
>TRBJ2-2|TRBV12-3/TRBV12-4
CASRGLGGRTGELFF
>TRBJ2-2|TRBV5-1
CASSPTRGELFF
>TRBJ2-1|TRBV28
CASSFLTSGTYNEQFF
>TRBJ2-1|TRBV2
CASSVTAGEGNEQFF
>TRBJ1-1|TRBV2
CASTEGINTEAFF
>TRBJ1-6|TRBV3-1
CASSQVRLGNSPLHF
>TRBJ2-3|TRBV12-3/TRBV12-4
CASSLVQAGTDTQYF
>TRBJ2-5|TRBV29-1
CSVESGGGTQYF
>TRBJ1-1|TRBV6-1
CATHNRGGRRNTEAFF
>TRBJ2-1|TRBV20-1
CSASATSGSNEQFF
>TRBJ1-6|TRBV27
CASSLTVDSPLHF
>TRBJ1-2|TRBV7-9
CASSLAKANYGYTF
>TRBJ2-6|TRBV27
CASSHGTGRSSGANVLTF
>TRBJ2-5|TRBV6-1
CAVQRSGYETQYF
>TRBJ1-1|TRBV6-1
CASNHRGKGTEAFF
>TRBJ1-6|TRBV6-1
CASHRFNLSPLHF
>TRBJ2-1|TRBV13
CASSPGTSSDEQFF
>TRBJ1-1|TRBV6-1
CASTDTGGRQAFF
>TRBJ2-1|TRBV10-3
CAISESHYHGEQFF
>TRBJ1-6|TRBV5-1
CASSLEGQGNSPLHF
>TRBJ2-1|TRBV6-1
CATLAGPNNEQFF
>TRBJ2-3|TRBV7-2
CASSLGPSVGTDTQYF
>TRBJ2-3|TRBV20-1
CSARGGNTDTQYF
>TRBJ2-2|TRBV29-1
CSVGGPGNTGELFF
>TRBJ2-3|TRBV12-3/TRBV12-4
CASSFWQSGSTDTQYF
>TRBJ1-2|TRBV12-3/TRBV12-4
CASSLSGRGYTF
>TRBJ2-3|TRBV5-1
CASSVGISTDTQYF
>TRBJ1-4|TRBV29-1
CSAGTWEKLFF
>TRBJ2-3|TRBV12-3/TRBV12-4
CVSSFLRGTDTQYF
>TRBJ2-5|TRBV6-5
CASSSRGGYLVQETQYF
>TRBJ2-1|TRBV27
CAGSHVTGVYNEQFF
>TRBJ2-1|TRBV7-9
CASSLGREYAYNEQFF
>TRBJ2-3|TRBV7-8
CASSLSANRGTDTQYF
>TRBJ2-4|TRBV5-1
CASSLSGKENIQYF
>TRBJ2-1|TRBV5-5
CASSFSYNEQFF